The 31 T cell receptor beta chains presented below share a single source sample, sequenced in a study of T cells in Graves' hyperthyroidism and ophthalmopathy. It was RNA transcripts that yielded the amplified TCR beta CDR3 regions. The primer set for the first-round RT-PCR of the TCR CDR3 was HTBI. One entry per CDR3 protein, called by TCRdb with MiXCR from the multiplex PCR reads. The data contain around 570,000 distinct CDR3 sequences, about 20% of them seen just once; the ten biggest clones take up over 45%. The sequenced sample consisted of blood. The receptors derive from a man aged 40-55 years with Graves' ophthalmopathy.

This sequence joins TRBV5-1 and TRBJ1-1; D not certain. Germline V gives CDR1 SGHRS, CDR2 YFSETQ. The CDR3 loop spans 16 amino acids. The ends were cut back, 4 bases at V and 3 bases at J, with 19 bases in the middle. The CDR3 spells CASSLSFLGIHTEAFF. For the CDR3, the DNA is TGCGCCAGCAGCCTGAGCTTCCTAGGGATCCACACTGAAGCTTTCTTT. The full variable domain, with the rest looked up from reference TRBV5-1 and TRBJ1-1, is KAGVTQTPRYLIKTRGQQVTLSCSPISGHRSVSWYQQTPGQGLQFLFEYFSETQRNKGNFPGRFSGRQFSNSRSEMNVSTLELGDSALYLCASSLSFLGIHTEAFFGQGTRLTVV.

This clonotype turned up a few times. V is TRBV27 and J is TRBJ1-5, with 8 nucleotides matching TRBD1. The V gene end was trimmed by 3 bases and the J gene end by 5 bases; junction bases not matched to a gene: 9. The CDR3 has 16 amino acids. Germline V gene sequence: CDR1 MNHEY, CDR2 SMNVEV (reference sequence). The CDR3 bases are TGTGCCAGCAGTTTCTCGGGACAGGTATTCGATCAGCCCCAGCATTTT. Translating gives CASSFSGQVFDQPQHF.

This chain joins TRBV2 and TRBJ1-5, with a possible D match to TRBD1 (6 bases). Germline assignment: CDR1 SNHLY and CDR2 FYNNEI. V lost 5 bases and J 4 bases, leaving 15 bases between the germline ends. This CDR3 is 15 amino acids long. The CDR3, as DNA: TGTGCCAGCAGTAAAAGGACAGTTACTAATCAGCCCCAGCATTTT. It codes for CASSKRTVTNQPQHF.

This clonotype occurred a few times. Being one base from a much bigger clone, this may be a read error. DNA for the CDR3: TGTGCCGGCAGCTCGGGGACCCTAGATACGCAGTATTTT. Its translation is CAGSSGTLDTQYF. This chain uses TRBV7-2 with TRBJ2-3; D is perhaps TRBD1 or TRBD2 (5 bases each). CDR3 length: 13 amino acids. Looked up from germline, CDR1 is SGHTA and CDR2 is FQGNSA.

The sample holds many counts of this clonotype. This chain joins TRBV3-1 and TRBJ1-1; 8 positions agree with TRBD1. CDR1 is LGHDT, CDR2 YNNKEL, per germline (reference sequence). This CDR3 is 13 amino acids long. V trimming: 5 bases; J trimming: 11 bases; junction bases outside the gene matches: 10. The CDR3: CASSTRQGLKAFF. The CDR3 DNA is TGTGCCAGCAGCACCCGACAGGGGCTCAAGGCTTTCTTT.

This sequence joins TRBV12-3 or TRBV12-4 and TRBJ1-6; D might be TRBD1 (5 bases). Trimming took 2 bases from V and 7 from J, leaving 9 bases between them. CDR3 length: 14 residues. Written as DNA, the CDR3 is TGTGCCAGCAGTTTAAAGGGGAGAAATTCACCCCTCCACTTT. Its translation is CASSLKGRNSPLHF.

This clonotype was detected ten times or more. The chain combines TRBV11-3 with TRBJ2-1; 9 nucleotides align to TRBD2. V trimming: 3 bases; J trimming: 8 bases; junction bases outside the gene matches: 5. The CDR3 covers 14 residues. In germline, CDR1 is SGHNT, CDR2 YENEEA. The CDR3 loop is CASSFGGGADEQFF. The CDR3 bases are TGTGCCAGCAGCTTCGGCGGGGGGGCGGATGAGCAGTTCTTC.

In this sample, this clonotype turned up a few times. Written as DNA, the CDR3 is TGTGCCAGCACCGGCGGCAAGGCCGGGGAGACCCAGTACTTC. It is translated as CASTGGKAGETQYF. The V call is TRBV7-9, the J call TRBJ2-5; D uncertain. The CDR3 contains 14 residues. Germline CDR1 SEHNR, CDR2 FQNEAQ (reference sequence). V lost 7 bases and J lost 5, with 17 bases in between.

This clonotype was seen at least ten times. The V call is TRBV30, the J call TRBJ1-5; no firm D call. This CDR3 region has 12 residues. V was cut by 0 bases and J by 11 bases, with 11 bases left in between. CDR1 GTSNPN and CDR2 SVGIG come from the germline V gene (reference sequence). The CDR3 nucleotides are TGTGCCTGGAGTGTTTCCCTTTCGGCCCAGCATTTT. Residues: CAWSVSLSAQHF.

The V call is TRBV11-2, the J call TRBJ2-5; D is possibly TRBD1 (6 bases). Germline V CDR1 and CDR2: SGHAT, FQNNGV. This CDR3 region has 13 residues. Between the trimmed V and J ends, which lost 5 bases and 5 bases, there was a span of 12 bases. The CDR3 DNA follows: TGTGCCAGCAGCCGAGACCAGGGGGAGACCCAGTACTTC. Protein sequence: CASSRDQGETQYF.

The genes are TRBV4-1 and TRBJ2-5, with 7 bases fitting TRBD1. Per the germline V gene, CDR1 is MGHRA and CDR2 is YSYEKL. J gave up 5 bases and V 0 bases, and 6 bases lay outside the gene matches. The CDR3 spans 15 residues. CDR3 in DNA: TGCGCCAGCAGCCAAGAGAGGGGGCGCCCGGAGACCCAGTACTTC. Encoded protein: CASSQERGRPETQYF.

The gene calls are TRBV19 and TRBJ1-1; unclear D gene. V lost 3 bases and J lost 9, with 14 bases in between. Germline CDR1 is LNHDA and CDR2 is SQIVND (reference sequence). CDR3 length equals 13 residues. CDR3 nucleotides: TGTGCCAGTAGTATGCGAGGGCGAGTCCAAGCTTTCTTT. This encodes CASSMRGRVQAFF.

About this clonotype: At one end the junction does not follow the germline gene, possibly because of a read error. V and J are TRBV20-1 and TRBJ2-7; D remains ambiguous. In germline, CDR1 is DFQATT, CDR2 SNEGSKA (reference sequence). CDR3 length: 8 residues. The CDR3 sequence: CSAGEQYF. CDR3 DNA sequence: TGCAGTGCTGGAGAGCAGTACTTC.

J is TRBJ2-5 and V is TRBV20-1; a possible D gene is TRBD2 (6 bases). The germline CDR1 and CDR2 sequences are DFQATT and SNEGSKA (reference sequence). The CDR3 totals 16 residues. V was trimmed by 5 bases and J by 1 base, leaving 20 bases between them. CDR3 in DNA: TGCAGTGCTCGAAAGTGGGGGGTCCTCCTCCAAGAGACCCAGTACTTC. Translated: CSARKWGVLLQETQYF.

This clonotype showed up just a few times. The J gene is TRBJ1-4, the V gene TRBV7-6; 7 nucleotides line up with TRBD1. Germline loops: CDR1 SGHVS, CDR2 FNYEAQ. V shed 5 bases, J shed 8 bases, and the junction held 8 bases outside the gene matches. There are 14 residues in the CDR3. The CDR3 reads CASSPQGGTEKLFF. The CDR3 DNA sequence: TGTGCCAGCAGCCCCCAGGGGGGCACGGAAAAACTGTTTTTT.

The rearrangement uses TRBV20-1 and TRBJ2-3, with TRBD2 matching over 7 bases. Trimming took 1 base from V and 0 from J; bases not matched to a gene: 1. Germline-derived CDR1 and CDR2 are DFQATT and SNEGSKA (reference sequence). The CDR3 has 14 amino acids. DNA for the CDR3: TGCAGTGCTAGAGGACTAGCCAGCACAGATACGCAGTATTTT. It codes for CSARGLASTDTQYF.

This clonotype has a handful of counts. The V and J genes are TRBV5-1 and TRBJ2-3, with 8 bases identical to TRBD2. Per germline, CDR1 SGHRS and CDR2 YFSETQ. The CDR3 consists of 16 residues. V lost 4 bases, J lost 0 bases, and 7 bases stayed unmatched. This chain's CDR3 is CASSGSGGESTDTQYF. The CDR3 bases are TGCGCCAGCAGCGGGTCGGGGGGGGAGAGCACAGATACGCAGTATTTT.

This rearrangement joins TRBV3-1 to TRBJ2-7; D might be TRBD1 (6 bases). The ends were cut back, 1 base at V and 5 bases at J, with 21 bases in the middle. This CDR3 comprises 17 residues. Per germline, CDR1 LGHDT and CDR2 YNNKEL (reference sequence). CDR3 DNA: TGTGCCAGCAGCCAAGGGGTACAGGGTTTTTCTCGGGACGAGCAGTACTTC. Protein: CASSQGVQGFSRDEQYF.

This clonotype was detected ten times or more. This rearrangement joins TRBV5-1 to TRBJ1-2; tentative D call: TRBD1 (5 bases). Trimming stripped 0 bases from V and 6 bases from J, with 12 bases between. This CDR3 has 14 amino acids. Germline-derived CDR1 and CDR2 are SGHRS and YFSETQ. This CDR3 reads CASSLGDAGDGYTF. Written as DNA, the CDR3 is TGCGCCAGCAGCTTGGGGGATGCGGGGGATGGCTACACCTTC.

This clonotype showed up just a few times. V gene TRBV7-3 combines with J gene TRBJ2-7, with D tentatively TRBD2 (5 bases). Trimming took off 2 bases at V and 5 bases at J, with 10 bases between the two ends. Germline CDR1 and CDR2: SGHTA and FQGTGA. This CDR3 is 13 amino acids long. The CDR3 loop reads CASSLSGNDEQYF. DNA of the CDR3: TGTGCCAGCAGCTTATCCGGGAACGACGAGCAGTACTTC.

The chain has TRBV7-9 and TRBJ2-5; D is possibly TRBD1 (6 bases). Trimming cost V 5 bases and J 2 bases, with 15 bases left between them. The germline V gene has CDR1 SEHNR and CDR2 FQNEAQ (reference sequence). The length of the CDR3 is 15 residues. CDR3 region: CASSLRTVWQETQYF. The CDR3 DNA sequence: TGTGCCAGCAGCCTCAGGACAGTGTGGCAAGAGACCCAGTACTTC.

This clonotype was observed at least ten times. This chain links TRBV30 with TRBJ2-7; 9 nucleotides agree with TRBD2. CDR3 size: 13 residues. J lost 2 bases, V lost 5 bases, and 4 bases had no gene match. Germline V gene lookup returns CDR1 GTSNPN and CDR2 SVGIG (reference sequence). CDR3 residues: CAWGLASTYEQYF. In DNA form, the CDR3 reads TGTGCCTGGGGACTAGCGTCAACCTACGAGCAGTACTTC.

The gene calls are TRBV7-2 and TRBJ2-6; 9 bases align to TRBD2. The CDR3 spans 19 residues. Germline V lookup: CDR1 SGHTA, CDR2 FQGNSA. Germline trimming cut 5 bases from V and 0 bases from J; bases unmatched to any gene: 11. The CDR3 sequence: CASSPGLAHILSGANVLTF. Here the CDR3 DNA reads TGTGCCAGCAGCCCGGGACTAGCTCACATACTCTCTGGGGCCAACGTCCTGACTTTC.

In this sample, this clonotype turned up many times. The chain has TRBV6-1 and TRBJ2-2, with D unclear. V was trimmed by 8 bases and J by 3 bases, leaving 16 bases between them. The CDR3 is made up of 15 amino acids. CDR1 is MNHNS and CDR2 is SASEGT in the germline V gene. CDR3 region: CASRMAAVYTGELFF. The CDR3 DNA is TGTGCCAGCCGAATGGCAGCAGTATACACCGGGGAGCTGTTTTTT.

Written as DNA, the CDR3 is TGTGCCAGCAGTTTAGGACTCTCGGGCAATGAGCAGTTCTTC. Translation: CASSLGLSGNEQFF. This chain links TRBV28 with TRBJ2-1, with a tentative D call TRBD2 (5 bases). Germline CDR1 and CDR2: MDHEN and SYDVKM. V lost 2 bases, J lost 6 bases, and 11 bases lay in between. This CDR3 region has 14 residues.

This clonotype showed up just a few times. V and J are TRBV5-1 and TRBJ2-7; TRBD1 might be the D (6 bases). The CDR3 is made up of 14 amino acids. With 4 bases removed from V and 9 bases from J, the gap between germline ends came to 20 bases. Germline V lookup: CDR1 SGHRS, CDR2 YFSETQ. In nucleotides, the CDR3 is TGCGCCAGCAGCCTCGACAGGATTGAGTTTGCGCAGTACTTC. Residues: CASSLDRIEFAQYF.

The chain recombines TRBV28 with TRBJ2-2, with D possibly being TRBD2 (6 bases). CDR1 is MDHEN, CDR2 SYDVKM, per germline. V shed 0 bases and J shed 4 bases, with 9 bases lying between them. There are 15 residues in the CDR3. CDR3 sequence (DNA): TGTGCCAGCAGTTTATGGCTGGGGGGCACCGGGGAGCTGTTTTTT. Amino acids: CASSLWLGGTGELFF.

At least ten counts were recorded for this clonotype. The chain carries TRBV6-2 or TRBV6-3 and TRBJ2-5; 12 bases line up with TRBD2. Losses at the gene ends were 2 bases for V and 3 bases for J; bases not matched to a gene: 4. The CDR3 has 16 amino acids. The germline CDR1 and CDR2 sequences are MNHEY and SVGEGT. Here the CDR3 DNA reads TGTGCCAGCAGTTACCGCCGACTAGCGGGGGAAGAGACCCAGTACTTC. Translating it yields CASSYRRLAGEETQYF.

This clonotype was recorded many times. The chain employs TRBV28 and TRBJ1-1; maybe TRBD1 (6 bases). The CDR3 covers 17 residues. Germline loops: CDR1 MDHEN, CDR2 SYDVKM. Trimming pared 6 bases from V and 2 bases from J, leaving 22 bases between. The CDR3 coding sequence is TGTGCCAGCAGCTTGGGAGGCCTTGGAGGGGGTAACACTGAAGCTTTCTTT. Amino acids: CASSLGGLGGGNTEAFF.

The table lists this clonotype with many counts. The V gene is TRBV3-1, the J gene TRBJ2-5, with D perhaps assigned TRBD1 or TRBD2 (5 bases each). Trimming took off 4 bases at V and 4 bases at J, with 22 bases between the two ends. The V gene's germline CDR1 is LGHDT and CDR2 YNNKEL (reference sequence). This CDR3 region has 17 residues. The CDR3: CASSPLGKGRSLETQYF. The CDR3 nucleotides read TGTGCCAGCAGCCCCCTTGGAAAGGGACGATCCCTAGAGACCCAGTACTTC.

Concerning this clonotype: One base away lies a much larger clone, so this may be a sequencing read error. CDR3 in amino acids: CASSFLQDEKLLF. The CDR3 DNA reads TGTGCCAGCAGTTTTCTGCAGGATGAAAAACTGCTTTTT. The chain carries TRBV28 and TRBJ1-4; D uncertain. The germline gives CDR1 MDHEN, CDR2 SYDVKM. This CDR3 is 13 amino acids long. The full variable domain, in which reference TRBV28 and TRBJ1-4 provide the parts outside the CDR3, is DVKVTQSSRYLVKRTGEKVFLECVQDMDHENMFWYRQDPGLGLRLIYFSYDVKMKEKGDIPEGYSVSREKKERFSLILESASTNQTSMYLCASSFLQDEKLLFGSGTQLSVL.